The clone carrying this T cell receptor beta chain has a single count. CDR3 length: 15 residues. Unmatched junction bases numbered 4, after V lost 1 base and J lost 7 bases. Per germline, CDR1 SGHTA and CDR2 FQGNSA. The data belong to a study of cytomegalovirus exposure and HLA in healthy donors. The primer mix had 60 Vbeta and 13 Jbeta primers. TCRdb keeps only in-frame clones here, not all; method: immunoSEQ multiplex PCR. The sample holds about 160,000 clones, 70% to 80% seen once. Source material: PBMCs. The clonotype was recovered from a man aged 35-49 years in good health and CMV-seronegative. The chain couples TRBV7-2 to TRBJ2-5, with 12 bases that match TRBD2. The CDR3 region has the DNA TGTGCCAGCAGCTTAGAAGGGGGACTAGCGGGGACCCAGTACTTC. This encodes CASSLEGGLAGTQYF.